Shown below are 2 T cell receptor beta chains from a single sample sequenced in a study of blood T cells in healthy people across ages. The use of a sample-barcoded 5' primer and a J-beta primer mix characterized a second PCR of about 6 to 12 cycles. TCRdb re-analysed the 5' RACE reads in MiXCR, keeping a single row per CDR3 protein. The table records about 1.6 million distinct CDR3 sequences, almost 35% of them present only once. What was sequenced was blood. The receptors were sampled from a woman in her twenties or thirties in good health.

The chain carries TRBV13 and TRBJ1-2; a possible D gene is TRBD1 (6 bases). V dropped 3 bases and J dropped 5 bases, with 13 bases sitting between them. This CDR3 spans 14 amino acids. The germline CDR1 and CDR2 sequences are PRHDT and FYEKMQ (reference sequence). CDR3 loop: CASSFIGGRYGYTF. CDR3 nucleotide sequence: TGTGCCAGCAGCTTCATAGGGGGTCGGTATGGCTACACCTTC.

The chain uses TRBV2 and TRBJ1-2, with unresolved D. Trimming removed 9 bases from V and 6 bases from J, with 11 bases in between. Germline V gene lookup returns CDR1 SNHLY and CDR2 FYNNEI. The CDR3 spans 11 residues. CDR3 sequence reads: CAREIYHGYTF. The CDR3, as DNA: TGTGCCAGAGAGATTTACCATGGCTACACCTTC.